This entry describes one T cell receptor beta chain. At least ten counts were recorded for this clonotype. There is no known antigen for this receptor. No base-level quality is on record; no much larger clone is a single base apart. Receptors were amplified or captured by multiplex PCR. TCRdb names Illumina HiSeq 4000 as the instrument used. To build TCR beta libraries, CDR3 regions were amplified by Arm-PCR using iRepertoire HTBI primers. PCR products were gel purified before sequencing. The authors processed their data as follows. Across samples, 60 to 75 TRBV and 14 TRBJ segments were identified and used for gene usage analysis of CDR3 amino acid clonotypes. COPE and FqMerger were used to merge the filtered high-quality paired reads into contigs. Contigs were aligned with BLAST to IMGT TRBV, TRBD and TRBJ reference genes, and CDR3 was defined per IMGT. Any clonotype with a frequency above 0.1% was counted as a highly expanded clone. Repertoire diversity was measured by Shannon entropy, and V-J evenness by the Gini coefficient. A clonotype found in more than one individual was treated as public. TCRdb redid the processing of the public reads, applying fastp at Q25 and MiXCR, and retained in-frame beta chains. Each entry merges the rows of one CDR3 protein and shows their most common DNA and genes. The V and J calls follow TCRdb's processing rather than the paper's. This sample is represented by 370,000 or so distinct CDR3 sequences; 15% to 20% of them were singletons. Around 20% of the sample goes to the ten largest clones.

The data belong to a study of regulatory T cells in long-lasting Graves disease (dated by TCRdb to the early 2020s). As for the study more broadly: In the newly diagnosed Graves' disease group, patients had been taking antithyroid drugs for less than 3 months. Patients with persistent Graves' disease were compared with patients with newly diagnosed Graves' disease using TCR sequencing and RNA sequencing of peripheral blood. The study took place in China and was registered as a clinical trial. A total of about 33 samples were covered by TCR sequencing, comprising around 13 persistent and 20 newly diagnosed Graves' disease patients. Results the study describes overall, beyond this receptor: Only peripheral blood was studied, because thyroid tissue, the primary lesion, was inaccessible. Persistent Graves' disease patients showed lower TCR Shannon entropy and fewer highly expanded clones than newly diagnosed patients, suggesting clonal expansion. Preferential use of TRBV28, TRBJ1-2 and TRBJ2-5 was observed in persistent disease, whereas TRBV20-1 and TRBJ2-1 were favored in newly diagnosed disease. The authors noted that the small sample size was a limitation that may lower accuracy. Sequencing and analysis were restricted to the TCR beta chain. A larger number of public clonotypes was shared among persistent patients (about 2,700) than among newly diagnosed patients (more than 850).

Reading the label with the study, this specimen's time point is: newly diagnosed GD, antithyroid drugs for less than 3 months. For both TCR sequencing and RNA sequencing, RNA was extracted from PBMCs using TRIzol. Graves' disease was diagnosed according to American Thyroid Association guidelines. Recruitment of patients was carried out at an endocrinology department in Xi'an, China. Each patient gave roughly 10 milliliters of peripheral blood, collected in an EDTA anticoagulant tube. Ficoll Paque Plus density gradient separation was used to isolate PBMCs, and no further T cell sorting was performed. An Agilent 2100 Bioanalyzer and agarose gel were used to assess RNA quality, and a NanoDrop 2000 was used to measure RNA concentration. From cysteine to phenylalanine, the CDR3 is 14 amino acids long. Just CDR3 DNA is preserved here, 42 bases in frame from base 1. Cut back by 3 bases and 0 bases, the V and J ends lie 7 bases apart. From a lookup of the germline V gene, CDR1 and CDR2 are MDHEN and SYDVKM.

The same sample was also used in a study of T cells in Graves' hyperthyroidism and ophthalmopathy. The second study's authors report: Graves' hyperthyroidism was defined as stable when no progression to ophthalmopathy occurred over 18 months of follow-up. The hyperthyroidism patients were between 18 and 65 years old and newly diagnosed, with a disease duration of less than 2 months. Patients with uncontrolled infections, other autoimmune diseases, pregnancy or lactation were excluded. Diagnoses relied on clinical symptoms, serum thyroxine and TRAb, thyroid ultrasound and orbital computed tomography. For the first round of RT-PCR on the TCR CDR3, the HTBI primer set was used together with the Qiagen OneStep RT-PCR kit. Most expanded thyroid clonotypes (frequency above 0.001) were also detected in blood, suggesting blood repertoires may reflect thyroid immune responses. A model built on a 13 V-J signature distinguished ophthalmopathy from stable hyperthyroidism, reaching roughly 88% sensitivity and about 81% specificity in cross-validation and 80%/75% in testing. In validation, progression to ophthalmopathy was predicted by the model with around 71% sensitivity and 72.22% specificity, a median of around 6.5 months before onset. TCR V-J signatures able to tell the groups apart were searched for in a discovery cohort of approximately 95 patients, of whom approximately 40 had Graves' ophthalmopathy and around 57 had stable Graves' hyperthyroidism. An independent validation cohort of fewer than 20 hyperthyroidism patients and roughly 16 patients who later progressed to ophthalmopathy tested prospective prediction of ophthalmopathy. The 75 to 100 discovery patients were randomly split 7:3 into training and test sets. Thyroid tissue and blood T-cell repertoires from roughly 6 Graves' hyperthyroidism patients were also compared in the study. After blood sampling, hyperthyroidism patients were treated with methimazole at a starting dose of 30 mg daily, and ophthalmopathy patients were treated with high-dose intravenous methylprednisolone. A second multiplex PCR round built the libraries, followed by size selection and purification. The libraries were sequenced on an Illumina HiSeq2000 using paired-end 100 bp reads. SOAPnuke was used to process the raw data, throwing out any read that contained adapters or uncalled bases, had a mean Phred below 15, or lacked an exact constant-primer or identifier match. High-quality paired reads were merged with COPE v1.2.5, and unique nucleotide sequences were defined as clonotypes. MiTCR v1.1 was used to align the clonotypes against IMGT TRBV, TRBD and TRBJ reference segments. Only V-J combinations with frequency above 0.0001, covering 99% to 99.2% of repertoires, were analysed. A TCS score was defined as the ratio of F50 (clonal expansion) to E x V (chaos), with BLOSUM62-based TCRdist applied between CDR3 peptides within each V-J. Welch's t-statistics and random forest reduced roughly 540 V-J features to fewer than 15, which were used in a naive Bayes classifier (R e1071). No statistical method was used to set the sample size in advance, and investigators knew the group allocation. TCR Vbeta CDR3 sequencing of 120 to 150 peripheral blood samples (under 45 ophthalmopathy, about 74 hyperthyroidism and some 17 progressor patients) is reported in the paper.

The rearranged chain carries TRBV28 and TRBJ2-3, with no D gene named confidently. The sequence was collected from a woman younger than 30 with Graves disease. Donor details come from another sample of the same person, matched by shared clones. Sequenced material: peripheral blood mononuclear cells (PBMCs), taken at new diagnosis, from a patient treated with antithyroid drugs. The CDR3 has the sequence CASSFSLSTDTQYF. DNA sequence: TGTGCCAGCAGTTTTTCTCTTAGCACAGATACGCAGTATTTT. Where the CDR3 stops, the reference TRBV28 and TRBJ2-3 genes take over; the full variable domain is DVKVTQSSRYLVKRTGEKVFLECVQDMDHENMFWYRQDPGLGLRLIYFSYDVKMKEKGDIPEGYSVSREKKERFSLILESASTNQTSMYLCASSFSLSTDTQYFGPGTRLTVL.